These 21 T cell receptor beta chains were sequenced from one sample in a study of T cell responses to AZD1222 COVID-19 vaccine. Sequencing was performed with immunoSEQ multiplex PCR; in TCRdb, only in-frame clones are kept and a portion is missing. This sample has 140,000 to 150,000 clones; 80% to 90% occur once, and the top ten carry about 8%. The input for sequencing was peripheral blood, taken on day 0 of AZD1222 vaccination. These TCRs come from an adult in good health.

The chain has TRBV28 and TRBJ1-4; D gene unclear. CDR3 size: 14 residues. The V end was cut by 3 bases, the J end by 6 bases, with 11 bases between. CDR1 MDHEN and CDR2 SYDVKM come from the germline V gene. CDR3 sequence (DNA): TGTGCCAGCAGTTTCGGGGTGTACGATGAAAAACTGTTTTTT. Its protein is CASSFGVYDEKLFF.

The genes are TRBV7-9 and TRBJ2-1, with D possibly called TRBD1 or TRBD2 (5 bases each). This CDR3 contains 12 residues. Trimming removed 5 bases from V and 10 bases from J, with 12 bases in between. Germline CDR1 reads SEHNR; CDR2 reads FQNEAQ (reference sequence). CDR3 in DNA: TGTGCCAGCAGCGGGACCCAGGCGGAGCAGTTCTTC. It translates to CASSGTQAEQFF.

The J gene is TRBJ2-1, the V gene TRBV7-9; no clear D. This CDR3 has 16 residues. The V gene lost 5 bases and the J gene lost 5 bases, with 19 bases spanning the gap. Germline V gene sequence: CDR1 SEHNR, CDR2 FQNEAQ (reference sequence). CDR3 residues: CASSPWAGRMNNEQFF. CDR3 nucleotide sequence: TGTGCCAGCAGCCCCTGGGCAGGCAGAATGAACAATGAGCAGTTCTTC.

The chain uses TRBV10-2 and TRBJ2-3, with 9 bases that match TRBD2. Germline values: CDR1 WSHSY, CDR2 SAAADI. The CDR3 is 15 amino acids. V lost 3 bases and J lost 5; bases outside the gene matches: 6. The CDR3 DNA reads TGCGCCAGCAGTGACCGAGCGGGGGGAATAGATACGCAGTATTTT. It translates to CASSDRAGGIDTQYF.

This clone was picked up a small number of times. The CDR3 here is CASCADRISNQPQHF. The CDR3, as DNA: TGTGCCAGTTGTGCAGATAGGATTAGCAATCAGCCCCAGCATTTT. This chain uses TRBV19 with TRBJ1-5; no firm D call. CDR1 and CDR2 (germline): LNHDA, SQIVND (reference sequence). This CDR3 contains 15 residues. The V end was cut by 8 bases, the J end by 0 bases, with 14 bases between. The full variable domain, rest sourced from reference TRBV19 and TRBJ1-5, is DGGITQSPKYLFRKEGQNVTLSCEQNLNHDAMYWYRQDPGQGLRLIYYSQIVNDFQKGDIAEGYSVSREKKESFPLTVTSAQKNPTAFYLCASCADRISNQPQHFGDGTRLSIL.

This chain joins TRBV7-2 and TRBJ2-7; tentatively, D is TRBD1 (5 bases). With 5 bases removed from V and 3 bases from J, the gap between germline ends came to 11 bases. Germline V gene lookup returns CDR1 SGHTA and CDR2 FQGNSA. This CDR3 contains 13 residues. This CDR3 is CASSRGHNYEQYF. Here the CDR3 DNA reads TGTGCCAGCAGCCGCGGACATAACTACGAGCAGTACTTC.

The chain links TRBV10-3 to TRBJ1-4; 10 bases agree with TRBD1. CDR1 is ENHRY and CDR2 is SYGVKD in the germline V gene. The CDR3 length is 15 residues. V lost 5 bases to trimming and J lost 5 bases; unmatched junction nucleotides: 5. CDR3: CAISTPTGGNEKLFF. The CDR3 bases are TGTGCCATCAGTACCCCGACAGGGGGCAATGAAAAACTGTTTTTT.

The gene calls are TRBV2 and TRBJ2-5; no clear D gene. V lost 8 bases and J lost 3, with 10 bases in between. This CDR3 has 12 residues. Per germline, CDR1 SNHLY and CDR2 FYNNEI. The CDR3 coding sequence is TGTGCCAGCTCGTACATAGAAGAGACCCAGTACTTC. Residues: CASSYIEETQYF.

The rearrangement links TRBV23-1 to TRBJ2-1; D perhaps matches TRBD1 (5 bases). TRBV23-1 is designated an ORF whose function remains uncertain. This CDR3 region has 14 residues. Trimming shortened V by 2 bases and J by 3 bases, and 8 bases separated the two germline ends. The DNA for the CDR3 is TGCGCCAGCAGTCAAATAACAGGCTACAATGAGCAGTTCTTC. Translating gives CASSQITGYNEQFF.

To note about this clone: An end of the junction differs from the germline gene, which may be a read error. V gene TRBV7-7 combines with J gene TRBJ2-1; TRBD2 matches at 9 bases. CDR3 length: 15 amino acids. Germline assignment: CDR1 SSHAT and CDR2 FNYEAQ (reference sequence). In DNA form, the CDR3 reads TGTGCTAGCAGCTTAGATCTAGCGGGAAGGAATGAGCAGTTCTTC. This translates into CASSLDLAGRNEQFF.

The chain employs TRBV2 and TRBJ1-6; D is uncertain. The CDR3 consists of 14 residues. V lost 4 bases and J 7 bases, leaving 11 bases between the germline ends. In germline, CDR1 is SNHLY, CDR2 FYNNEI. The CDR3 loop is CASSGATRNSPLHF. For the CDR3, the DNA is TGTGCCAGCAGTGGGGCCACTCGGAATTCACCCCTCCACTTT.

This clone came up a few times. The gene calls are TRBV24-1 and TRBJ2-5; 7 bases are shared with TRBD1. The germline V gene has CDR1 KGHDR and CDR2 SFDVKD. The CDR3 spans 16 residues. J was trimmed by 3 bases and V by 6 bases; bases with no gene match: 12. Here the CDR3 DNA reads TGTGCCACCAGTTTAAGAATGGGGGACAGCAAAGAGACCCAGTACTTC. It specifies CATSLRMGDSKETQYF.

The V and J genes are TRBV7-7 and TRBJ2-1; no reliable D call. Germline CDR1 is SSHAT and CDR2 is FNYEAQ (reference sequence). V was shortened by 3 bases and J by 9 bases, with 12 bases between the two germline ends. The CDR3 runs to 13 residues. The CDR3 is CASSFSPGSEQFF. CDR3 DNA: TGTGCCAGCAGCTTCTCCCCAGGCAGTGAGCAGTTCTTC.

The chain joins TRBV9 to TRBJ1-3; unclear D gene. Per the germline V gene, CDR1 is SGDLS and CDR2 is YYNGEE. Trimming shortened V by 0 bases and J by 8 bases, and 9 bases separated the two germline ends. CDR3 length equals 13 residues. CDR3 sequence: CASSVGSADTIYF. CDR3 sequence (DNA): TGTGCCAGCAGCGTAGGATCCGCCGACACCATATATTTT.

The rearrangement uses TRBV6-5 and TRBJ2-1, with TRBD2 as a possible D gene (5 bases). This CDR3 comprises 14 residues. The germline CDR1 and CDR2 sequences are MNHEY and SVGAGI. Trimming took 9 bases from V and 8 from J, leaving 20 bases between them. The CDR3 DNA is TGTGCCAGGCATACCCTCGAGGGCAATCATGAGCAGTTCTTC. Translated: CARHTLEGNHEQFF.

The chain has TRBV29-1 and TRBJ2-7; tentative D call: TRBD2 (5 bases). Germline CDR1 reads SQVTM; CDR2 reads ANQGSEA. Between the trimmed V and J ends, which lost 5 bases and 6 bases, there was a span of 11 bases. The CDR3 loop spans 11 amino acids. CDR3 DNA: TGCAGCGTTCGGAGAGGGATCGAGCAGTACTTC. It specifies CSVRRGIEQYF.

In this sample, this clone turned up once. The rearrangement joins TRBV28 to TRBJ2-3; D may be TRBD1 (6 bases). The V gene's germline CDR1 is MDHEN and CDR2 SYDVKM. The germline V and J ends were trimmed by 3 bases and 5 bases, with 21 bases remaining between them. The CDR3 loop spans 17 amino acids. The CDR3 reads CASSFPRDRPSLDTQYF. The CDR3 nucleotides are TGTGCCAGCAGTTTTCCCCGTGACAGGCCAAGTTTAGATACGCAGTATTTT.

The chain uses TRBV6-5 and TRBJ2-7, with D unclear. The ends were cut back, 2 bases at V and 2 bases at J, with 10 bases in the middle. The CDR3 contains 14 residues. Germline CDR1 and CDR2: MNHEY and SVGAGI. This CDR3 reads CASSYTLGAYEQYF. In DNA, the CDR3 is TGTGCCAGCAGTTACACCCTTGGAGCCTACGAGCAGTACTTC.

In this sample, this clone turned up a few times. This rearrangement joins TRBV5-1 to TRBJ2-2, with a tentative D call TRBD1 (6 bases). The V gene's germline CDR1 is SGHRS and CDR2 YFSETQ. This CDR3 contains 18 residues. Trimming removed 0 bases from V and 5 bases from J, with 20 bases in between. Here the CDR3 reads CASSLELGQGRRTGELFF. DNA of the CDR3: TGCGCCAGCAGCTTGGAGTTAGGGCAGGGGCGCAGAACCGGGGAGCTGTTTTTT.

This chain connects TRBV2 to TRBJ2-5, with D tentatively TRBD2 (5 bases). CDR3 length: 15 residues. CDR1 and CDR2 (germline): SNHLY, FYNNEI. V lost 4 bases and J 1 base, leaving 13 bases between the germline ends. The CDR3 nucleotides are TGTGCCAGCAGTGTGGAGCGGATAGGCCAAGAGACCCAGTACTTC. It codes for CASSVERIGQETQYF.

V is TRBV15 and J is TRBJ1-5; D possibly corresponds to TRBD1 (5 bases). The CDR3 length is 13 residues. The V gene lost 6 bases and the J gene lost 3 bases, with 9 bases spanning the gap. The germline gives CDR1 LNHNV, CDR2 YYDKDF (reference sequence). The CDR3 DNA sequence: TGTGCCACCAGAGGGGTACCCAATCAGCCCCAGCATTTT. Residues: CATRGVPNQPQHF.